Given below is one T cell receptor beta chain in context. Its antigen is unidentified. Other nucleotide sequences from this sample produce the same CDR3. These data belong to a study of cytomegalovirus exposure and HLA in healthy donors. Study conclusions and caveats: Cytomegalovirus-associated status was assigned to about 150 TCR beta chains. Looking again later, the authors saw that most CMV-associated TCR beta chains seemed HLA-restricted. Earlier analysis yielded a pattern in which most TCR beta V segments were productive about 87% or about 30% of the time.

CDR3 size: 15 residues. Germline CDR1 and CDR2: LNHNV and YYDKDF (reference sequence). With 0 bases removed from V and 1 base from J, the gap between germline ends came to 7 bases. Amplification used 60 Vbeta primers and 13 Jbeta primers. The protocol was immunoSEQ multiplex PCR, while the TCRdb copy is restricted to in-frame clones and leaves out a portion. This table has about 120,000 clones, 81% appearing once. The material sequenced was PBMCs. The chain carries TRBV15 and TRBJ2-1; the D is unclear. This receptor was obtained from a woman aged 30 to 39 in good health and CMV-seronegative. The CDR3 reads CATSRDPSSYNEQFF. Here the CDR3 DNA reads TGTGCCACCAGCAGAGATCCCAGTTCCTACAATGAGCAGTTCTTC.